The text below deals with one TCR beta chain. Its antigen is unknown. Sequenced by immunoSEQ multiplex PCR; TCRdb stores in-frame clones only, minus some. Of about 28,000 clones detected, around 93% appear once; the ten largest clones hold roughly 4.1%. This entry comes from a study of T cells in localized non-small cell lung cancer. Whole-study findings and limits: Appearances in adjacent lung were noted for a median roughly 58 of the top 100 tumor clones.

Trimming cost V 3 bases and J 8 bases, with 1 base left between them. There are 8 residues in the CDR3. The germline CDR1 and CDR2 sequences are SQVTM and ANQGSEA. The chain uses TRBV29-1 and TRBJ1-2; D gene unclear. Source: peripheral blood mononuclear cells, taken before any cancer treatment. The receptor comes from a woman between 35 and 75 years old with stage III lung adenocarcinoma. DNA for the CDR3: TGCAGCGTTGAGGGCTACACCTTC. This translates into CSVEGYTF.